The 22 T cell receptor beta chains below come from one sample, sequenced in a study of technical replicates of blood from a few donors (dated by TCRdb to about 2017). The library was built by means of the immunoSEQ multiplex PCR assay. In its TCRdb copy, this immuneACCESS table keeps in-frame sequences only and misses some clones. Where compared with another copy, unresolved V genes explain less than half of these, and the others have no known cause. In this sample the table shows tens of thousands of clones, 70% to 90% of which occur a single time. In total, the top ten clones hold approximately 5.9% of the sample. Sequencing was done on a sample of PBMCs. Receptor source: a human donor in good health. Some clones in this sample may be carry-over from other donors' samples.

CDR3 sequence: CASSVGQSSGNTIYF. DNA for the CDR3: TGTGCCAGCAGCGTCGGACAGAGCTCTGGAAACACCATATATTTT. This chain joins TRBV9 and TRBJ1-3, with D possibly TRBD1 on 6 matching bases. Trimming stripped 2 bases from V and 0 bases from J, with 9 bases between. CDR1 SGDLS and CDR2 YYNGEE come from the germline V gene. The length of the CDR3 is 15 residues.

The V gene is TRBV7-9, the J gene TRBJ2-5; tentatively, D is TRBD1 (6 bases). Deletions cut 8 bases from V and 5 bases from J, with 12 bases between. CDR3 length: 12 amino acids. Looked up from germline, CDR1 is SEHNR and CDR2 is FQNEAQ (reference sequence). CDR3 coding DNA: TGTGCCAGCGGGGGCCTACAGGAGACCCAGTACTTC. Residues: CASGGLQETQYF. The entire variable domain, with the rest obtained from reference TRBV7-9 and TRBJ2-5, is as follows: DTGVSQNPRHKITKRGQNVTFRCDPISEHNRLYWYRQTLGQGPEFLTYFQNEAQLEKSRLLSDRFSAERPKGSFSTLEIQRTEQGDSAMYLCASGGLQETQYFGPGTRLLVL.

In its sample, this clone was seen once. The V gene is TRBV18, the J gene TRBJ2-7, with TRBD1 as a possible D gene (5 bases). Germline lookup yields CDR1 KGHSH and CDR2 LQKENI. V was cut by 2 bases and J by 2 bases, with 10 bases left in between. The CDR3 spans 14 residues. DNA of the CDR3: TGTGCCAGCTCACCAGCTCCAGGGCCCTACGAGCAGTACTTC. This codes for CASSPAPGPYEQYF. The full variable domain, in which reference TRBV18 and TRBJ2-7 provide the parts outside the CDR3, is NAGVMQNPRHLVRRRGQEARLRCSPMKGHSHVYWYRQLPEEGLKFMVYLQKENIIDESGMPKERFSAEFPKEGPSILRIQQVVRGDSAAYFCASSPAPGPYEQYFGPGTRLTVT.

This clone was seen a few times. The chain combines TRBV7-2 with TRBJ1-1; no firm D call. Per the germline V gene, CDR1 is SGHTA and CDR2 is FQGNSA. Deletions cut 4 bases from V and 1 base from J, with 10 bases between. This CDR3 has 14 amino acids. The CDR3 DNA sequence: TGTGCCAGCAGCTCCTGGGGAGGGAACACTGAAGCTTTCTTT. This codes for CASSSWGGNTEAFF.

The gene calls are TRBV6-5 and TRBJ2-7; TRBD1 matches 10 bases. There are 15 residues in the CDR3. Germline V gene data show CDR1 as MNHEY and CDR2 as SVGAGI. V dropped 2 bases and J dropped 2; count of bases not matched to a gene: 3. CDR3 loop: CASSYAGTGAYEQYF. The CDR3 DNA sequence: TGTGCCAGCAGTTACGCGGGGACAGGGGCCTACGAGCAGTACTTC.

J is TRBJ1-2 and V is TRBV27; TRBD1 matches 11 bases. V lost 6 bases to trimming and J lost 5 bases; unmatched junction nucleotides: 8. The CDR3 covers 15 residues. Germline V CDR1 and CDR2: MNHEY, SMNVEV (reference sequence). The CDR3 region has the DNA TGTGCCAGCAGCCTCGGGACAGGGGGATTTTATGGCTACACCTTC. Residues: CASSLGTGGFYGYTF.

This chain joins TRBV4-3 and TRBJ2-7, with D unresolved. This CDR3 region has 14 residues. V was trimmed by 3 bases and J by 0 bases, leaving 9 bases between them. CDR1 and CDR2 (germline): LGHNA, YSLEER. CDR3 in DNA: TGCGCCAGCAGCCAGTCACAGTTCTCCTACGAGCAGTACTTC. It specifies CASSQSQFSYEQYF.

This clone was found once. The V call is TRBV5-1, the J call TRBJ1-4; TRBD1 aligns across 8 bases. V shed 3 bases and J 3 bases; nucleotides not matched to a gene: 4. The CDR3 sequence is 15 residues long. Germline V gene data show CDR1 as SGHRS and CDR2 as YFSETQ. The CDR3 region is CASSSGQGANEKLFF. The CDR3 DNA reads TGCGCCAGCAGCTCCGGACAGGGCGCTAATGAAAAACTGTTTTTT.

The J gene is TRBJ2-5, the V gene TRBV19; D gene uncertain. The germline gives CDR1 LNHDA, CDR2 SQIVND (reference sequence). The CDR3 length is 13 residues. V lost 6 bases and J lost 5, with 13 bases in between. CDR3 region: CASSPGLGETQYF. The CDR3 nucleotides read TGTGCCAGTAGCCCCGGCCTCGGGGAGACCCAGTACTTC.

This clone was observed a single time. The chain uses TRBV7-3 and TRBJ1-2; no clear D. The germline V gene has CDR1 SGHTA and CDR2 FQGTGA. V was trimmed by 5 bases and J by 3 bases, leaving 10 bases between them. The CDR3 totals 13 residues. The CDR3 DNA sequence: TGTGCCAGCAGCCAAGGAGGGTACTATGGCTACACCTTC. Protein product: CASSQGGYYGYTF.

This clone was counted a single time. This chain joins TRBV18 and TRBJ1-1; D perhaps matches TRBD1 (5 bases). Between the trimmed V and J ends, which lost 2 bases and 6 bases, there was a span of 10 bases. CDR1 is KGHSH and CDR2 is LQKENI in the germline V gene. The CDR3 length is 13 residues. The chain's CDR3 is CASSPNRWAEAFF. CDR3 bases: TGTGCCAGCTCACCAAACAGGTGGGCTGAAGCTTTCTTT.

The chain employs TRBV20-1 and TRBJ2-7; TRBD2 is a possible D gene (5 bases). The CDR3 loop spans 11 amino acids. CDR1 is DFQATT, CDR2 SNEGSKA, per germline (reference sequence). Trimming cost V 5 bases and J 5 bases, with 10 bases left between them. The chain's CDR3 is CSAPREHEQYF. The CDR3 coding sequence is TGCAGTGCTCCGAGGGAGCACGAGCAGTACTTC.

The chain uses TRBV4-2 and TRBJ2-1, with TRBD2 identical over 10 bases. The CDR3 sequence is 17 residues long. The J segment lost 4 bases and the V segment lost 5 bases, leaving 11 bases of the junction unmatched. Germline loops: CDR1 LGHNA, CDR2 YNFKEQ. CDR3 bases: TGTGCCAGCAGCAACCCGGCACTAGCGGGACCTTACAATGAGCAGTTCTTC. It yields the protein CASSNPALAGPYNEQFF.

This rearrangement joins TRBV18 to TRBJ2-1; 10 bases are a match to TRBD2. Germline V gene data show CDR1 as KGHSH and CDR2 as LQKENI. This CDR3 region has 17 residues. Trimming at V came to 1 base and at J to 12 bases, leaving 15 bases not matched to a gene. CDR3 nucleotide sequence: TGTGCCAGCTCACCACGTGCCCCGGCTAGCGGGAGTGGCCCGCAGTTCTTC. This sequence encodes CASSPRAPASGSGPQFF.

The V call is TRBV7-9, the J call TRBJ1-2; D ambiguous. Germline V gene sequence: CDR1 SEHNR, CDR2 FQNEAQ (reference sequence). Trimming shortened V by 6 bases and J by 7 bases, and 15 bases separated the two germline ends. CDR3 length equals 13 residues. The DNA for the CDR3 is TGTGCCAGCAGAGCACCGACTGCCCTTGGCTACACCTTC. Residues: CASRAPTALGYTF.

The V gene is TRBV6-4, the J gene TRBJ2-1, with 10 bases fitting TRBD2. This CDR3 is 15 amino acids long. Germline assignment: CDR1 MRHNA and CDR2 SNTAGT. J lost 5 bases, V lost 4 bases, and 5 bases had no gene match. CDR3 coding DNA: TGTGCCAGCAGTGTCCTAGCGGGGGATAACAATGAGCAGTTCTTC. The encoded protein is CASSVLAGDNNEQFF.

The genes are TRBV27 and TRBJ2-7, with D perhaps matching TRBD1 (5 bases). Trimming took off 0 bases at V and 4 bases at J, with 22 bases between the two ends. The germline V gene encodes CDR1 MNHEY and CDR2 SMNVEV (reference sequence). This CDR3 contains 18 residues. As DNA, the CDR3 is TGTGCCAGCAGTTTATCGGCAGGGTTGGTCTTATTGGGGTACGAGCAGTACTTC. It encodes CASSLSAGLVLLGYEQYF.

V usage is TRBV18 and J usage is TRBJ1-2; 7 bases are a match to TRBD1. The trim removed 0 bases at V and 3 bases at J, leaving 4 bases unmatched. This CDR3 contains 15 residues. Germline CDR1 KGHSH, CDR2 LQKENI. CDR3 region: CASSPPPRGDYGYTF. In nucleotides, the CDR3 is TGTGCCAGCTCACCACCGCCCAGGGGGGACTATGGCTACACCTTC.

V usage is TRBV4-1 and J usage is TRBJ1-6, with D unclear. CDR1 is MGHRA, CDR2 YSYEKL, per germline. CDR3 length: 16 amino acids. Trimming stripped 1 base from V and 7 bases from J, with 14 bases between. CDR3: CASSQALKTGNSPLHF. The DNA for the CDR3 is TGCGCCAGCAGCCAAGCATTGAAAACGGGGAATTCACCCCTCCACTTT.

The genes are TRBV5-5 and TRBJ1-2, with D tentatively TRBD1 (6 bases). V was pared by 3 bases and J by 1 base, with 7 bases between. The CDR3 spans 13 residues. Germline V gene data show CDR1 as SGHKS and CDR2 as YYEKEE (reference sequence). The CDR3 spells CASSWDINYGYTF. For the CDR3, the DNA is TGTGCCAGCAGCTGGGACATTAACTATGGCTACACCTTC.

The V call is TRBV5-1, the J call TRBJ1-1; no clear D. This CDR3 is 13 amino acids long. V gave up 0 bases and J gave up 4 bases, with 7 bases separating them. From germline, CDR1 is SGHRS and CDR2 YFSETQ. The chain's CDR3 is CASSLERGTEAFF. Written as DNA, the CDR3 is TGCGCCAGCAGCTTGGAGCGGGGCACTGAAGCTTTCTTT.

The DNA for the CDR3 is TGTGCCACTAAACAGGGGGACGCAACTAATGAAAAACTGTTTTTT. It translates to CATKQGDATNEKLFF. The chain couples TRBV4-2 to TRBJ1-4, with 8 bases fitting TRBD1. Trimming removed 10 bases from V and 0 bases from J; junction bases left unmatched: 7. Germline V gene data show CDR1 as LGHNA and CDR2 as YNFKEQ. This CDR3 is built from 15 residues.